These 22 T cell receptor beta chains were all obtained from the same sample, sequenced in a study of vaccination and CD4 T cells after COVID-19. The Oncomine TCR Beta short-read assay generated sequence data from the DNA of cultured CD4+ T cells. TCRdb re-called the PCR reads through MiXCR, storing one row per CDR3 protein. The table records several thousand distinct CDR3 sequences, 48% of them present only once. The treatment here: approximately 9-day PBMC culture with coronavirus spike peptide pools or control peptides (ViraFEST assay). Gathered ahead of the COVID-19 pandemic (2011-2018) were the CD4+ T cells of the unexposed donor. No antigen has been assigned to these receptors. What was sequenced was CD4+ T cells from blood, cultured in vitro. These TCRs come from a human donor in good health.

The chain couples TRBV29-1 to TRBJ1-1; TRBD1 might be the D (6 bases). The CDR3 contains 13 residues. CDR1 SQVTM and CDR2 ANQGSEA come from the germline V gene. V was cut by 3 bases and J by 11 bases, with 19 bases left in between. DNA for the CDR3: TGCAGCGTTGATCGGGGGGGGCGGTCAGGGGCTTTCTTT. Protein sequence: CSVDRGGRSGAFF.

The chain has TRBV7-9 and TRBJ2-2, with D perhaps being TRBD1 or TRBD2 (5 bases each). V lost 6 bases to trimming and J lost 4 bases, with 15 bases between them. Per the germline V gene, CDR1 is SEHNR and CDR2 is FQNEAQ (reference sequence). CDR3 length: 15 residues. CDR3 nucleotides: TGTGCCAGCAGAACCCAGGGACCCGTCACCGGGGAGCTGTTTTTT. Translating it yields CASRTQGPVTGELFF.

This chain joins TRBV2 and TRBJ1-6; 7 nucleotides match TRBD1. From germline, CDR1 is SNHLY and CDR2 FYNNEI. The length of the CDR3 is 11 residues. The junction had 6 bases not matched to a gene; V was cut back by 8 bases and J by 14 bases. The CDR3 DNA sequence: TGTGCCAGCCAAGAAGGGGGCTCCCTCCACTTT. Its translation is CASQEGGSLHF.

This chain uses TRBV3-1 with TRBJ2-5; 8 positions agree with TRBD2. Germline loops: CDR1 LGHDT, CDR2 YNNKEL (reference sequence). The CDR3 consists of 16 residues. The ends lost 2 bases at V and 4 bases at J; junction bases unmatched: 9. This CDR3 is CASSQNPGLVLETQYF. In nucleotides, the CDR3 is TGTGCCAGCAGCCAAAATCCGGGACTAGTCTTAGAGACCCAGTACTTC.

This clonotype was observed a handful of times. This sequence joins TRBV7-2 and TRBJ1-1; D call uncertain. This CDR3 contains 15 residues. Germline V lookup: CDR1 SGHTA, CDR2 FQGNSA. V was cut by 4 bases and J by 0 bases, with 12 bases left in between. The CDR3 loop is CASSSPRAMNTEAFF. CDR3 DNA: TGTGCCAGCAGCTCCCCCCGGGCTATGAACACTGAAGCTTTCTTT.

V is TRBV20-1 and J is TRBJ2-5, with 8 nucleotides matching TRBD2. CDR3 length: 14 residues. With 2 bases clipped from V and 4 bases from J, the junction kept 6 bases outside the gene matches. Germline values: CDR1 DFQATT, CDR2 SNEGSKA (reference sequence). The CDR3 DNA reads TGCAGTGCTAGATCCGGGACTAGGCTAGAGACCCAGTACTTC. Translated: CSARSGTRLETQYF.

The table lists this clonotype with a few counts. The gene calls are TRBV20-1 and TRBJ2-2; D unresolved. There are 13 residues in the CDR3. Germline-derived CDR1 and CDR2 are DFQATT and SNEGSKA (reference sequence). V lost 4 bases, J lost 7 bases, and 13 bases lay in between. CDR3 bases: TGCAGTGCTATCCCTAGGGTGGGCGGGGAGCTGTTTTTT. Translating it yields CSAIPRVGGELFF.

This clonotype was seen only a few times. The rearrangement links TRBV19 to TRBJ1-2, with no clear D. The V gene's germline CDR1 is LNHDA and CDR2 SQIVND (reference sequence). The CDR3 is made up of 13 amino acids. The germline V and J ends were trimmed by 10 bases and 2 bases, with 14 bases remaining between them. The DNA for the CDR3 is TGTGCCACGAGGGCCTTGGCGAACTATGGCTACACCTTC. It is translated as CATRALANYGYTF.

The chain recombines TRBV15 with TRBJ2-5; possible D gene TRBD1, 5 bases. Deletions cut 4 bases from V and 5 bases from J, with 11 bases between. CDR3 length: 13 residues. Germline V CDR1 and CDR2: LNHNV, YYDKDF (reference sequence). The CDR3 DNA reads as TGTGCCACCAGCATCCGGACACAGGAGACCCAGTACTTC. Residues: CATSIRTQETQYF.

V usage is TRBV7-2 and J usage is TRBJ2-4; D gene ambiguous. The V end lost 5 bases, the J end lost 8 bases, and 10 bases lay between the germline ends. Germline V gene data show CDR1 as SGHTA and CDR2 as FQGNSA. The CDR3 totals 12 residues. The CDR3 DNA is TGTGCCAGCAGCCCCCCTGTGGACATTCAGTACTTC. Translating gives CASSPPVDIQYF.

The CDR3 DNA is TGTGCCAGCAGCTTAGGGACAGGTTTGAACACTGAAGCTTTCTTT. Translating gives CASSLGTGLNTEAFF. The chain has TRBV7-6 and TRBJ1-1; 7 bases are a match to TRBD1. With 1 base clipped from V and 0 bases from J, the junction kept 2 bases outside the gene matches. Germline CDR1 and CDR2: SGHVS and FNYEAQ. The CDR3 runs to 15 residues.

This chain uses TRBV28 with TRBJ1-2; tentatively, D is TRBD1 (6 bases). In germline, CDR1 is MDHEN, CDR2 SYDVKM. The CDR3 consists of 12 residues. Trimming cost V 5 bases and J 5 bases, with 9 bases left between them. CDR3 residues: CASSEDRYGYTF. The CDR3 region has the DNA TGTGCCAGCAGTGAGGACAGATATGGCTACACCTTC.

The chain joins TRBV11-2 to TRBJ2-4; 7 nucleotides align to TRBD2. The germline V gene has CDR1 SGHAT and CDR2 FQNNGV. V gave up 1 base and J gave up 1 base; unmatched junction bases: 10. The CDR3 loop spans 18 amino acids. The CDR3 DNA reads as TGTGCCAGCAGCTTAGGGGGAGGGATTGGAATGGCCAAAAACATTCAGTACTTC. This codes for CASSLGGGIGMAKNIQYF.

This chain joins TRBV6-1 and TRBJ1-2, with TRBD1 matching over 9 bases. V shed 6 bases, J shed 6 bases, and the junction held 2 bases outside the gene matches. CDR1 MNHNS and CDR2 SASEGT come from the germline V gene. The CDR3 contains 12 residues. The CDR3 DNA reads as TGTGCCAGCAGACAGGGGGCGCATGGCTACACCTTC. It is translated as CASRQGAHGYTF.

In regard to this clonotype: Germline is not matched at one junction end, which may reflect a read error. This sequence joins TRBV27 and TRBJ2-6; D remains unclear. This CDR3 spans 13 amino acids. CDR1 and CDR2 (germline): MNHEY, SMNVEV (reference sequence). The CDR3 loop reads CASSTAGANVLTF. In nucleotides, the CDR3 is TGTGCCAGCAGTACCGCTGGAGCCAACGTCCTGACTTTC.

This clonotype has only a few counts. The chain recombines TRBV24-1 with TRBJ1-2; TRBD1 matches at 8 bases. Per germline, CDR1 KGHDR and CDR2 SFDVKD. CDR3 length equals 16 residues. V trimming: 4 bases; J trimming: 4 bases; junction bases outside the gene matches: 10. The CDR3, as DNA: TGTGCCACCAGTGACCCAGGCAGGACAGGGACCTATGGCTACACCTTC. Translated: CATSDPGRTGTYGYTF.

Relative to its sample, this clonotype is medium-sized. The V and J genes are TRBV6-1 and TRBJ2-2; D not certain. Trimming cost V 6 bases and J 6 bases, with 14 bases left between them. The CDR3 has 14 residues. Germline loops: CDR1 MNHNS, CDR2 SASEGT. This chain's CDR3 is CASSSNILAGELFF. For the CDR3, the DNA is TGTGCCAGCAGCTCCAACATTTTGGCCGGGGAGCTGTTTTTT.

The chain joins TRBV6-2 or TRBV6-3 to TRBJ1-5; no clear D. Per germline, CDR1 MNHEY and CDR2 SVGEGT. The CDR3 is 14 amino acids. V lost 5 bases to trimming and J lost 2 bases, with 10 bases between them. As DNA, the CDR3 is TGTGCCAGCAGTCAACCCATCGGCAATCAGCCCCAGCATTTT. It yields the protein CASSQPIGNQPQHF.

There are a few counts of this clonotype. The rearrangement joins TRBV7-6 to TRBJ2-6; possible D gene TRBD1, 5 bases. The CDR3 has 15 amino acids. The germline gives CDR1 SGHVS, CDR2 FNYEAQ. V was pared by 5 bases and J by 0 bases, with 8 bases between. The CDR3 is CASSVGHSGANVLTF. The CDR3 DNA reads TGTGCCAGCAGCGTCGGACACTCTGGGGCCAACGTCCTGACTTTC.

A few counts support this clonotype. This chain connects TRBV6-1 to TRBJ2-7; D is unresolved. Germline loops: CDR1 MNHNS, CDR2 SASEGT. V was trimmed by 6 bases and J by 1 base, leaving 10 bases between them. This CDR3 region has 13 residues. The CDR3 bases are TGTGCCAGCAGGAGTACTGGGTCCTACGAGCAGTACTTC. It is translated as CASRSTGSYEQYF.

The rearrangement uses TRBV6-1 and TRBJ1-3; 8 positions match TRBD1. The V gene's germline CDR1 is MNHNS and CDR2 SASEGT. Trimming removed 5 bases from V and 2 bases from J; junction bases left unmatched: 8. This CDR3 contains 16 residues. CDR3 sequence: CASSKATGGAGNTIYF. CDR3 coding DNA: TGTGCCAGCAGTAAGGCAACAGGGGGAGCTGGAAACACCATATATTTT.

The V call is TRBV29-1, the J call TRBJ1-1; no definite D call. V was clipped by 2 bases and J by 1 base, with 11 bases between them. The CDR3 has 14 amino acids. Germline assignment: CDR1 SQVTM and CDR2 ANQGSEA. The CDR3 here is CSVERSRPNTEAFF. DNA of the CDR3: TGCAGCGTTGAACGTAGTCGCCCGAACACTGAAGCTTTCTTT.